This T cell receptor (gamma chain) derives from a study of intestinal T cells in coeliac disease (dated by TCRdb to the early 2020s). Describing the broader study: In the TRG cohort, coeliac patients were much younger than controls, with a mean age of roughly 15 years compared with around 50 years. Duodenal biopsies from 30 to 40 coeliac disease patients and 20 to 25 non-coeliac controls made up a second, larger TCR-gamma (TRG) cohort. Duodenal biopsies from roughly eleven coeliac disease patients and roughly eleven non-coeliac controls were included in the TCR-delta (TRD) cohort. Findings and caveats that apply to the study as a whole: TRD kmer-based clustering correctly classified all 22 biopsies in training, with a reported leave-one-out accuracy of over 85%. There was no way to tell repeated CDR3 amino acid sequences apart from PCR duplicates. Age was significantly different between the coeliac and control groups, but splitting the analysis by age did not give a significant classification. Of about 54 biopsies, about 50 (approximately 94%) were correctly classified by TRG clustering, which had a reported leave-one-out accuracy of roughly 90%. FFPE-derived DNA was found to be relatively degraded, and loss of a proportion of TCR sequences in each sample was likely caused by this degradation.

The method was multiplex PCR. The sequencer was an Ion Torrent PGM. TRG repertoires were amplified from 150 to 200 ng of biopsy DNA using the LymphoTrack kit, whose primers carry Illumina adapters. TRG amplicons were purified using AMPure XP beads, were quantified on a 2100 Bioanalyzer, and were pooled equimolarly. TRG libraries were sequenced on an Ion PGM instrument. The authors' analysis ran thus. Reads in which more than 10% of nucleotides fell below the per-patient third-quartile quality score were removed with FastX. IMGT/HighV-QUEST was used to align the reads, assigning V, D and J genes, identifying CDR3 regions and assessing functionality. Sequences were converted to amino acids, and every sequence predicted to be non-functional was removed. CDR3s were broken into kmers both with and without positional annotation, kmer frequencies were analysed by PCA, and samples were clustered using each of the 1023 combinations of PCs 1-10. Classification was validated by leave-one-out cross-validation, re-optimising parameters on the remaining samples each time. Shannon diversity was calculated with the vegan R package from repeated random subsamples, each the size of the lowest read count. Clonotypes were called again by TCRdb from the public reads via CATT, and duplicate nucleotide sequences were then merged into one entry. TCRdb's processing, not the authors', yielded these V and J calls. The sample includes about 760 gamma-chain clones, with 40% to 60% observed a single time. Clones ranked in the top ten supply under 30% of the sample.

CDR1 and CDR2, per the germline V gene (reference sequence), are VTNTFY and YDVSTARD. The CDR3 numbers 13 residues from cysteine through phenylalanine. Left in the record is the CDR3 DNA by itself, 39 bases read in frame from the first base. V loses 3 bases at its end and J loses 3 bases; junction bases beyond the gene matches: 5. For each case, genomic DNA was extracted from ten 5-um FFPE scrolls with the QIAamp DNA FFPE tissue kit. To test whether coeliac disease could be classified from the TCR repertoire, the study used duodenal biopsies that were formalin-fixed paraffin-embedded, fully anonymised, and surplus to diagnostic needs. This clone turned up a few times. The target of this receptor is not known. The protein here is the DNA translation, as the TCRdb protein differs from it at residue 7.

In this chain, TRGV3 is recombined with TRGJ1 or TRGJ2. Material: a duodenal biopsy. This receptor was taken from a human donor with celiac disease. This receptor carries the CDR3 CATWDGAYYKKLF. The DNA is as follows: TGTGCCACCTGGGACGGGGCTTATTATAAGAAACTCTTT.